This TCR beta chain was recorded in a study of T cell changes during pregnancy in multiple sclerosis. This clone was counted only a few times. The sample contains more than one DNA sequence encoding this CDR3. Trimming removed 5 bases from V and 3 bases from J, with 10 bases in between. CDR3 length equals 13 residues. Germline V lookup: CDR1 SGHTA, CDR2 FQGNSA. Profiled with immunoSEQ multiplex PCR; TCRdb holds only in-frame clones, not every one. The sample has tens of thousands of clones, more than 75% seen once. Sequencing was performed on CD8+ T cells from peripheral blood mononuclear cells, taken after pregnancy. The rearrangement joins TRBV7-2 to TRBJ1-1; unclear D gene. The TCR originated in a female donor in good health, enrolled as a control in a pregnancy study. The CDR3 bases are TGTGCCAGCAGCCCCCCCGGGGACACTGAAGCTTTCTTT. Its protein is CASSPPGDTEAFF.